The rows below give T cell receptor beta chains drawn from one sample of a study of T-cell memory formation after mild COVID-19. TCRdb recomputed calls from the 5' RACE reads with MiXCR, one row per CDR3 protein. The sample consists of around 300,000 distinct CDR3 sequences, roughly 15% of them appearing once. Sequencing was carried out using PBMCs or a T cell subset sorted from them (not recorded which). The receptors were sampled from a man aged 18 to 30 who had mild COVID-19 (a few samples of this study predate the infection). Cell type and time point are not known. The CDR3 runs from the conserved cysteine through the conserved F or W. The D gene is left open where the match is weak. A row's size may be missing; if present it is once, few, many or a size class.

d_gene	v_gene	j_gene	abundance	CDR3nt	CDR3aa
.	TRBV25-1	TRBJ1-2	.	TGTGCCAGCAGTGAATACGACAGAATTCTTGGCTACACCTTC	CASSEYDRILGYTF
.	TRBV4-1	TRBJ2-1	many	TGCGCCAGCAGCCAGGGGTGGCCGAGCTCCTACAATGAGCAGTTCTTC	CASSQGWPSSYNEQFF
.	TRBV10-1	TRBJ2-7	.	TGCGCCAGCAGTGAAGGGGGAACAGGGTGGTACGAGCAGTACTTC	CASSEGGTGWYEQYF
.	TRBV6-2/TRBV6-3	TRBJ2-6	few	TGTGCCAGCAGTTACGTGCAGGCCTCTGGGGCCAACGTCCTGACTTTC	CASSYVQASGANVLTF
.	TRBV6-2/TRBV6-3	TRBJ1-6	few	TGTGCCAGCAGTAAACAGGCGGTTCTACATTCACCCCTCCACTTT	CASSKQAVLHSPLHF
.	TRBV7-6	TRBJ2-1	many	TGTGCCAGCAGCTTAGTCGTCGGGACTTTTACCTACAATGAGCAGTTCTTC	CASSLVVGTFTYNEQFF
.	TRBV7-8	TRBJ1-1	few	TGTGCCAGCAGCTTAGTAGGGAGACGGACTGAAGCTTTCTTT	CASSLVGRRTEAFF
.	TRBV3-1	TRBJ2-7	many	TGTGCCAGCAGCCATGAGAGCAGGCAGCAGTACTTC	CASSHESRQQYF
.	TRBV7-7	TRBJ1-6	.	TGTGCCAGCAGCTTGTCCCCGGCTTTAGGGTCACCCCTCCACTTT	CASSLSPALGSPLHF
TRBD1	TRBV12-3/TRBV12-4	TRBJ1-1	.	TGTGCCAGCAGTTTAAGACAGGGGCAAATGAACACTGAAGCTTTCTTT	CASSLRQGQMNTEAFF
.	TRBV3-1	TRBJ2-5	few	TGTGCCAGCAGAGGGGAAGAAGAGACCCAGTACTTC	CASRGEEETQYF
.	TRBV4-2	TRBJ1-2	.	TGTGCCAGCAGCCAAGGTCAGGAACCGCCCTCTGGCTACACCTTC	CASSQGQEPPSGYTF
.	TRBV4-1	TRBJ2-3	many	TGCGCCAGCAGCCAAGAGACAGTCCCTAGCACAGATACGCAGTATTTT	CASSQETVPSTDTQYF
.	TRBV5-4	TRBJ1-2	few	TGTGCCAGCAGCTTGGGACAGGCTGCTAACTATGGCTACACCTTC	CASSLGQAANYGYTF
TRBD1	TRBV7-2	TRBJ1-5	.	TGTGCCAGCAGCTTAGGGACAGGGACTTTCGCGCCCCAGCATTTT	CASSLGTGTFAPQHF
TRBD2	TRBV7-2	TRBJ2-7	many	TGTGCCAGCAGCTTAGACCGCGCCGGGCGGGGGGACTCCTACGAGCAGTACTTC	CASSLDRAGRGDSYEQYF
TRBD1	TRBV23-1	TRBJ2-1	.	TGCGCCAGCAGTCACCCTCACCGACAGGGCGATGAGCAGTTCTTC	CASSHPHRQGDEQFF
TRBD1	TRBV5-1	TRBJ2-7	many	TGCGCCAGCAGCGACAGGGTAAGGCAGTACTTC	CASSDRVRQYF
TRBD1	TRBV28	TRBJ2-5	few	TGTGCCAGCAGTTACGACAGGGGGCTTTACCAAGAGACCCAGTACTTC	CASSYDRGLYQETQYF
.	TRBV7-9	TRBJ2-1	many	TGTGCCAGCAGCGCCGGGGGTGGTTTTGAGCAGTTCTTC	CASSAGGGFEQFF
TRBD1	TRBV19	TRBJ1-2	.	TGTGCCAGTGTCGACAGGGGTGGTGACAGCTATGGCTACACCTTC	CASVDRGGDSYGYTF
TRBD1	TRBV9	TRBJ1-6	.	TGTGCCAGCAGCGCCGACTCCCTCAGGGGGTTGGGTTCACCCCTCCACTTT	CASSADSLRGLGSPLHF
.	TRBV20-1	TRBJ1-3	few	TGCAGTGCTAGAATTAGGGGCATCTCTGGAAACACCATATATTTT	CSARIRGISGNTIYF
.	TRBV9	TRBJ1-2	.	TGTGCCAGCAGCCCCGGCGGGGAAGTTGGTGGCTACACCTTC	CASSPGGEVGGYTF